This T cell receptor (beta chain) was retrieved from a study of cytomegalovirus exposure and HLA in healthy donors (dated by TCRdb to between 2016 and 2019). Describing the broader study: An earlier analysis of approximately 640 of the donors reported approximately 270 Gb of sequence data and 100 million to 130 million unique TCR beta sequences from 190 million or so T cells. An early release covering some 640 HLA-typed donors comprised approximately 300 gigabases of sequencing data and tens of millions of unique TCR sequences. Among the roughly 390 genotyped donors, 75% to 90% belonged to the genetic ancestry cluster associated with self-reported Caucasian donors. The study was designed to test whether signatures of past pathogen exposure could be identified by cataloging public T cell receptors. The T cell repertoires of 550 to 850 subjects were profiled by immunosequencing and related to cytomegalovirus serostatus. A separate validation cohort of 100 to 150 different subjects was used in addition to the roughly 700-subject first cohort. To predict cytomegalovirus infection status, the study combined high-throughput TCR immunosequencing, statistical association of individual TCRs with disease status, and machine learning. To study patterns of TCR occurrence, a later analysis re-analyzed previously published TCR beta repertoires from 650 to 750 donors and added high-resolution HLA genotyping. In the later analysis, no new phenotypic data were used to find candidate immune exposures; instead, reliance was placed on TCR beta sequences and their occurrence across donors. To decide whether each TCR beta V gene segment behaved as functional or pseudogenic, an earlier analysis of approximately 600 of the donors relied on high-throughput TCR beta sequencing. Alongside the repertoire data, information on donor age, sex, ethnicity and CMV serostatus was compiled. A later genetic analysis took genome-wide SNP genotypes for about 65% of the 666 donors and used that subset as a discovery cohort. All discovery cohort repertoires had been generated on a single sequencing platform. Both class I and class II loci were covered by HLA typing, at four-digit resolution. The number of typed donors differed by locus: about 629-640 for A, B, C, DRB1 and DQB1; approximately 520 for DQA1; 606 for DPA1; and around 450 for DPB1. About five DR-DQ haplotypes were handled as single units for association and clustering because linkage in the cohort was strong. Among about 410 genotyped donors of the cohort, an average of roughly 230,000 unique TCR beta nucleotide sequences was sequenced per donor, of which about 18% were non-productive.

The study at large found these results: An earlier analysis of 450 to 750 of the donors showed that most TCR beta V segments appeared in productive rearrangements either about 87% or about 30% of the time, which broadly matched IMGT annotations. A later analysis reported that several top co-occurrence clusters appeared linked to parvovirus B19, influenza, CMV and Epstein-Barr virus. A later analysis associated 15,000 to 20,000 TCR beta sequences with specific HLA alleles at a false discovery rate of 0.05. HLA typing was unavailable for some donors at each locus, so association tests used only the typed subset. Around 16 rarely observed V segments, including chromosome 9 orphons, were excluded from the earlier analysis of several hundred of the donors because counts were too low. In a later analysis, most CMV-associated TCR beta chains were found to appear HLA-restricted, with HLA associations seemingly driven largely by CMV exposure. Linkage disequilibrium might explain the correlated functional status among segregating V segments, but an unknown experimental factor could not be ruled out. The 87-base-pair reads could not distinguish some IMGT-functional V segments, including TRBV6-2 and TRBV6-3, so those segments were excluded. A later genetic analysis associated a missense DCLRE1C variant with V-gene and J-gene trimming of TCR beta chains, and an independent cohort replicated the association. Sequencing depth was assumed to be roughly uniform across donors in the presence/absence analyses, though that assumption may not hold. A few of the identified cytomegalovirus-associated TCR beta chains were confirmed in vitro to be specific for cytomegalovirus antigens. Compared with the roughly 600-donor mean, donors in an Asian-associated ancestry cluster had fewer N-insertions in productive TCRs, according to a later genetic analysis. A further reported finding was that TCR beta sequences accurately predicted the HLA-A and HLA-B alleles for most subjects in the first cohort. Most TCR sequences were seen in very few donors, while some public TCRs were found in many individuals. In both the original and validation cohorts, the classifier was reported to diagnose cytomegalovirus status with high specificity and sensitivity. According to the authors, the approach could potentially be generalized to other disease states and immunological phenotypes. A cluster of highly shared sequence variants was judged likely to be a technical artifact of the sequencing pipeline. In a later analysis, HLA-associated TCR beta chains were found to be more clonally expanded and to have lower generation probabilities than equally common non-associated chains. The study listed over 150 TCR beta chains as associated with cytomegalovirus. The cohort was sequenced for TCR beta chains only, and without alpha or paired-chain data the features that could be detected were limited. The only immune exposure information available for the cohort was CMV serostatus. According to a later analysis, TCR association rates differed among HLA loci, with DRB1 alleles showing the most associated TCRs and HLA-C alleles showing the fewest. When HLA alleles, especially DR and DQ, strongly co-occurred, attributing TCR associations to individual alleles was difficult.

The cohort comprised more than 550 healthy bone marrow donors. Cohort members were all nominally healthy when sampled, although unrecorded immune exposures were likely present. The donor tested CMV seropositive, placing the donor among the 290 or so seropositive members of the cohort. A peripheral blood sample was provided by each donor, and peripheral blood mononuclear cells were used for TCR beta sequencing. The Qiagen DNeasy Blood Extraction Kit was used to extract genomic DNA from the blood cell samples. From its cysteine to its phenylalanine, the CDR3 spans 15 amino acids. Just the 45-base CDR3 DNA is kept, in frame starting at base 1. V gives up 7 bases and J gives up 2 bases, and the segment between their germline ends measures 18 bases. Based on the germline V gene (reference sequence), the CDR1 and CDR2 sequences are MNHNY and SVGAGI. Library preparation used the immunoSEQ multiplex PCR assay. A mixture of 60 forward primers for TCR Vbeta segments and 13 reverse primers for TCR Jbeta segments was used in the multiplex PCR. Amplification of the CDR3 region of rearranged TCR beta genes was performed with a multiplex PCR assay on genomic DNA. Amplified TCR beta libraries were sequenced as 87-base-pair reads on the Illumina HiSeq System. Per the original workflow: In a later analysis, some 80 million unique TCR beta chains were counted across the 690 or so repertoires, and roughly 9.9 million of these chains were shared by at least two donors. Raw reads were error-corrected and collapsed into unique sequences by a nearest-neighbor algorithm in which closely related sequences were merged to remove PCR and sequencing errors. V, D and J gene segments were assigned by aligning CDR3 sequences to IMGT reference sequences. Each retained sequence needed at least a six-nucleotide match to both a V gene segment and a J gene segment. Rearrangements were classified as productive when the CDR3 lacked stop codons and remained in frame with V and J, and all other rearrangements were classified as non-productive. Following IMGT convention, CDR3 was defined as the stretch from the second conserved V-encoded cysteine to the conserved J-encoded phenylalanine. Sequences without an unambiguous match to a single V gene segment were excluded from the earlier analysis of about 630 of the donors. An earlier analysis of fewer than 750 of the donors classified V segments as functional when productive rearrangements were above 56.7% and as segregating when the standard deviation between donors was above 5%. A statistical classification framework was built to diagnose cytomegalovirus status from the catalog of TCR beta chain sequences. A later analysis assigned V and J genes by comparing TCR nucleotide sequences with IMGT/GENE-DB human TR gene sequences. A later analysis assigned CDR3 sequences and most-parsimonious VDJ recombination scenarios with the TCRdist pipeline. In a later analysis, every TCR beta chain was defined by the combination of its CDR3 amino acid sequence and its V-gene family, and reads without a unique V-gene family were dropped. As a way to deal with suspected cross-contamination and a sequencing artifact, a later analysis dropped roughly 600 nucleotide sequences that were highly shared and had low generation probability. In a later analysis, a clonal expansion index for each public chain was calculated from normalized within-repertoire ranks of inferred template counts. A later analysis computed generation probabilities with a VDJ recombination model fitted to out-of-frame rearrangements, and checked the results against IGoR. A later analysis scored TCR-TCR, TCR-HLA and TCR-CMV co-occurrence with hypergeometric tests, applying a repertoire-size bias correction to TCR pairs. To estimate false discovery rates, a later analysis permuted the HLA or CMV assignments 20 times. In a later analysis, co-occurring TCRs were grouped with DBSCAN, and TCRdist sequence similarity was added when clustering was performed within HLA-allele-positive subsets. Repertoires with fewer than 30,000 or more than 120,000 public chains were left out of co-occurrence clustering, as were five repertoires with anomalous nucleotide sharing. TCRdb took over this immuneACCESS table, retaining in-frame rearrangements with V and J assigned. Such tables are incomplete; in checked studies, under half of the missing clones stem from an unresolved V gene, and the remainder is unexplained. That table gives V, J and clone size, and the DNA gave D and trimming. The sample profile shows 200,000 to 250,000 clones; about 80% of them were found once. Together, the top ten hold 5.4% of the sample.

On this clone itself: There is no known antigen for this receptor. Per-base quality was not reported, and no clone a single base away is much larger than it.

What was sequenced was PBMCs. This sequence was found in a woman aged 40 to 50 in good health and CMV-seropositive. This chain joins TRBV6-6 to TRBJ2-7; TRBD2 is possibly the D segment (6 matching bases). In nucleotides, the sequence is TGTGCCAGCACCGACCGCCAGGGAGGCCCCTACGAGCAGTACTTC. This is translated as CASTDRQGGPYEQYF.